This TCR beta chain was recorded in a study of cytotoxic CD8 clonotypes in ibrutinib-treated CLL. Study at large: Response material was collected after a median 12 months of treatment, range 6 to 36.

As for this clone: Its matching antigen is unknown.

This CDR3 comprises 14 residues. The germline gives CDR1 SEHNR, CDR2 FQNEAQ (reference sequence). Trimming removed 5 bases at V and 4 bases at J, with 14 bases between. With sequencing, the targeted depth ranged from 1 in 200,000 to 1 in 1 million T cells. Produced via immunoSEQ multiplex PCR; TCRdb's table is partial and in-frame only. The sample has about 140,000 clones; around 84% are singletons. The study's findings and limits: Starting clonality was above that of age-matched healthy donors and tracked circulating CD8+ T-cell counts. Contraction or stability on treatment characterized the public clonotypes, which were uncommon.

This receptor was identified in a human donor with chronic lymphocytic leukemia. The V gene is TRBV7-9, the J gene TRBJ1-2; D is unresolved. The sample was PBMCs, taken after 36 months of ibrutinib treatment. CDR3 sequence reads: CASSPLPGSYGYTF. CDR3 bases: TGTGCCAGCAGCCCCCTCCCGGGGAGCTATGGCTACACCTTC.